This TCR beta chain comes out of a study of T cell changes during pregnancy in multiple sclerosis. The germline gives CDR1 LNHDA, CDR2 SQIVND (reference sequence). The J segment lost 5 bases and the V segment lost 3 bases, leaving 5 bases of the junction unmatched. The CDR3 has 14 residues. Measured with immunoSEQ multiplex PCR; TCRdb has only the in-frame clones, and not every one. The table lists under 35,000 clones, around 90% of them singletons. This clone was recorded only once. This clonotype was sampled from a female donor in good health, enrolled as a control in a pregnancy study. The material sequenced was CD4+ T cells from peripheral blood mononuclear cells, taken in the third trimester of pregnancy. This chain connects TRBV19 to TRBJ2-3, with 7 bases that match TRBD2. This CDR3 is CASSIRGVGDTQYF. DNA of the CDR3: TGTGCCAGTAGTATTCGGGGGGTCGGAGATACGCAGTATTTT. Variable domain in full (rest from reference TRBV19 and TRBJ2-3): DGGITQSPKYLFRKEGQNVTLSCEQNLNHDAMYWYRQDPGQGLRLIYYSQIVNDFQKGDIAEGYSVSREKKESFPLTVTSAQKNPTAFYLCASSIRGVGDTQYFGPGTRLTVL.